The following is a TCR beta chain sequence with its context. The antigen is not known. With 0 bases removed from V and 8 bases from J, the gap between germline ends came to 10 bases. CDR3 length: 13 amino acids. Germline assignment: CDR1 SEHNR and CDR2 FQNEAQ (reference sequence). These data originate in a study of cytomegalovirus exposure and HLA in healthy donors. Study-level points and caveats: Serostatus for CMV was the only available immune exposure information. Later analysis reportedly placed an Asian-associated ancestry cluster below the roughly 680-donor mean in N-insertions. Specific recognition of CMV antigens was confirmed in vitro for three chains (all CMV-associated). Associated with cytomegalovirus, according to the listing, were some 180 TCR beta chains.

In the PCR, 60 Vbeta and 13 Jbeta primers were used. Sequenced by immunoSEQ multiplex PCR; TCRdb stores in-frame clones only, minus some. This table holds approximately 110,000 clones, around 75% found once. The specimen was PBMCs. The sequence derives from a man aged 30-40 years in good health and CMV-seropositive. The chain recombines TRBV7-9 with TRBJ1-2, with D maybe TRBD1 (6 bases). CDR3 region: CASSLAGAHGYTF. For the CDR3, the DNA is TGTGCCAGCAGCTTAGCGGGGGCGCACGGCTACACCTTC.